The present TCR beta chain was sequenced within a study of molecular identifiers for immune sequencing clone quantification. TCRdb re-analysed the PCR reads in MiXCR, keeping a single row per CDR3 protein. The sample has about 320,000 distinct CDR3 sequences; 24% are singletons. Notes on the study in general: Clonotypes surpassing 20 RNA copies contained over 97% of effector molecules, versus under 1% in naive cells.

Germline CDR1 is SGHVS and CDR2 is FNYEAQ. This CDR3 is 13 amino acids long. On this clonotype: Its antigen is unknown. The junction departs from the called germline gene at one end, perhaps through a read error.

This receptor was identified in a human donor in good health. Some libraries in this study had Jurkat cell RNA spiked in. The chain has TRBV7-6 and TRBJ1-1; D gene ambiguous. The specimen sequenced was naive CD8+ T cells from blood, with Jurkat cell RNA spiked in. Subset indicated: FACS-sorted CD8+CD4-CCR7+CD45RA+ naive T cells. This CDR3 is CANSLEMNTEAFF. The DNA for the CDR3 is TGTGCCAACAGCTTAGAGATGAACACTGAAGCTTTCTTT.